The table lists the clone carrying this T cell receptor beta chain with many counts. Its antigen remains unknown. This sample was included in a study of T-cell memory formation after mild COVID-19. Study-wide findings and caveats: The second-wave clones peaking on day 37 were not confirmed as SARS-CoV-2-specific. The pre-infection memory compartment contained some responding clones, suggesting cross-reactive memory joined.

CDR3 length: 12 residues. V shed 6 bases, J shed 4 bases, and the junction held 1 base outside the gene matches. Germline CDR1 SQVTM, CDR2 ANQGSEA. TCRdb re-derived calls from the 5' RACE reads in MiXCR, one entry per CDR3 protein. The profile covers about 560,000 distinct CDR3 sequences, with over 15% appearing a single time and around 12% taken by the ten largest. The genes are TRBV29-1 and TRBJ2-1; 9 bases are shared with TRBD2. The receptor was derived from an adult woman who had mild COVID-19 (a few samples of this study predate the infection). Cell type and time point are not known. The sequencing sample was made of PBMCs or a T cell subset sorted from them (not recorded which). CDR3 loop: CSVTSGYNEQFF. DNA of the CDR3: TGCAGCGTAACTAGCGGGTACAATGAGCAGTTCTTC.